This entry is about one T cell receptor beta chain. The sample is drawn from a study of TIL therapy for anti-PD-1-resistant metastatic lung cancer. The CDR3 consists of 18 residues. The germline gives CDR1 KGHDR, CDR2 SFDVKD. V shed 5 bases, J shed 7 bases, and the junction held 20 bases outside the gene matches. Time point denoted: pre-treatment sample, taken before nivolumab and TIL therapy. The libraries were made with immunoSEQ v3. Each library reached roughly 2 million read pairs, or about 4.5-6.5 million at deep level. Here immunoSEQ multiplex PCR was the method, and the copy in TCRdb shows in-frame clones only, minus some. The sample records under 70,000 clones, over 75% being singletons.

The sequence was obtained from a person between 25 and 80 years old with non-small cell lung cancer. The chain links TRBV24-1 to TRBJ2-7; 9 positions match TRBD1. The sequencing here drew on blood, taken at baseline. The CDR3 loop reads CATSAIRDRAPFDQEQYF. The CDR3 DNA reads TGTGCCACCAGTGCGATCCGGGACAGGGCGCCTTTCGACCAGGAGCAGTACTTC.